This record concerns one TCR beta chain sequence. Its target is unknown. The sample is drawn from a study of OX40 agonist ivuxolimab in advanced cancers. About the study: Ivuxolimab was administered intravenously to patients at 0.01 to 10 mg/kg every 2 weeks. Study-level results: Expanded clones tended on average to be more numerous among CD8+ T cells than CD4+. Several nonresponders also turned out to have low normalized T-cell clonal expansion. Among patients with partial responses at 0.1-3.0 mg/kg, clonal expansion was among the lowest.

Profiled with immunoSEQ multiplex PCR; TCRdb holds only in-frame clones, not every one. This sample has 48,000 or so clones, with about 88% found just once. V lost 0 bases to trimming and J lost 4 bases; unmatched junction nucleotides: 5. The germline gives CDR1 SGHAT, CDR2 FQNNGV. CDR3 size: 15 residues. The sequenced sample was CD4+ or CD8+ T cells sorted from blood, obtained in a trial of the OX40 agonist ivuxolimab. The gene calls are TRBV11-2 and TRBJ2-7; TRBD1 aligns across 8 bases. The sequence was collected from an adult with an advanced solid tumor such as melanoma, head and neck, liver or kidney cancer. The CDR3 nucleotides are TGTGCCAGCAGCTTAGATTCAGGGGGCATGTACGAGCAGTACTTC. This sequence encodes CASSLDSGGMYEQYF.